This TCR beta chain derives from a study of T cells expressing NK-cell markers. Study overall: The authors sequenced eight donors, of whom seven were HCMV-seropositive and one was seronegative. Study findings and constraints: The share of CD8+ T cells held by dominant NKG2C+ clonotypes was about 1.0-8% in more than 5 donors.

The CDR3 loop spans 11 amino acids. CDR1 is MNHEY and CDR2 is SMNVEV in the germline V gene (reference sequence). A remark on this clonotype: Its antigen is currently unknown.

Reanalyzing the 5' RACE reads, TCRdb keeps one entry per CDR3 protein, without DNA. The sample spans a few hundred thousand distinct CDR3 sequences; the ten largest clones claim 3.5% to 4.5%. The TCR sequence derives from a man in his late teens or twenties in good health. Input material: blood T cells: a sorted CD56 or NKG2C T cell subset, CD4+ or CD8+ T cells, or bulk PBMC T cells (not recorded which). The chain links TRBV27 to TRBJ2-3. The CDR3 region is CASGDFRTQYF.